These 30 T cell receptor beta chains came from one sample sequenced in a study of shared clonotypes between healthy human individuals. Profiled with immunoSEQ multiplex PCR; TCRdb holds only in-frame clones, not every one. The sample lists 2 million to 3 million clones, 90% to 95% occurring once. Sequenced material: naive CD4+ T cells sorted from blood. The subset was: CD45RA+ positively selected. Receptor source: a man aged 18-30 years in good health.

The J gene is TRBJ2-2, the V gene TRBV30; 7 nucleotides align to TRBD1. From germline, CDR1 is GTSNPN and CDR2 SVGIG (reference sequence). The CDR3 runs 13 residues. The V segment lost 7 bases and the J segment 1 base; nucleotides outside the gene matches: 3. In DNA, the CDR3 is TGTGCCTATACAGGGGTGAACACCGGGGAGCTGTTTTTT. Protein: CAYTGVNTGELFF.

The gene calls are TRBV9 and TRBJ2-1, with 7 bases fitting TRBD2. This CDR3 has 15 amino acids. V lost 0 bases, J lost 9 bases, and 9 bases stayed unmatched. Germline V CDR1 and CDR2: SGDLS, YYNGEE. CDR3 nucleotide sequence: TGTGCCAGCAGCGTAGACGCGGGAGTTATTGTTGAGCAGTTCTTC. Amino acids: CASSVDAGVIVEQFF.

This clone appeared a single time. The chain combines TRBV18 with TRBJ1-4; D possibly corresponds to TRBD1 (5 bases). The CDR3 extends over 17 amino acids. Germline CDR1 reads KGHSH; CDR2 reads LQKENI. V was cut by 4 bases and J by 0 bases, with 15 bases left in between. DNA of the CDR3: TGTGCCAGCTCACGTGAAATAGCGGGGCCAACTAATGAAAAACTGTTTTTT. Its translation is CASSREIAGPTNEKLFF. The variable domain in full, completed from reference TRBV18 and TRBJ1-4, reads NAGVMQNPRHLVRRRGQEARLRCSPMKGHSHVYWYRQLPEEGLKFMVYLQKENIIDESGMPKERFSAEFPKEGPSILRIQQVVRGDSAAYFCASSREIAGPTNEKLFFGSGTQLSVL.

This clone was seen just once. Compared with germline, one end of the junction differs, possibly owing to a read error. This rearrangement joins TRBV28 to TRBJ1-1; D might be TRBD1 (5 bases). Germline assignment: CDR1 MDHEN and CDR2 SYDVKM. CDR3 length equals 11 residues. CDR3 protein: CASSGKRAENF. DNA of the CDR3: TGTGCCAGTTCAGGGAAGCGTGCCGAAAATTTT.

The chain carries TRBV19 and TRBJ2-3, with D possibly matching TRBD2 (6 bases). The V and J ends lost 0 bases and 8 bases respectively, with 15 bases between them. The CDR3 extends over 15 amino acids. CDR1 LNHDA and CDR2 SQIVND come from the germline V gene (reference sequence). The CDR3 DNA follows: TGTGCCAGTAGTATAGATCTATTGGGGACTCGTACGCAGTATTTT. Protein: CASSIDLLGTRTQYF.

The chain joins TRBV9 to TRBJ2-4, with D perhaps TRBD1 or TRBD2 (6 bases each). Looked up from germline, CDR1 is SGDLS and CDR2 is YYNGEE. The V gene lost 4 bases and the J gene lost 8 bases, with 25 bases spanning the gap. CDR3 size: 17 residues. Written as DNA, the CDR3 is TGTGCCAGCAGCCCGAGATCCGGGATGACTAGGGGGGACATTCAGTACTTC. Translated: CASSPRSGMTRGDIQYF.

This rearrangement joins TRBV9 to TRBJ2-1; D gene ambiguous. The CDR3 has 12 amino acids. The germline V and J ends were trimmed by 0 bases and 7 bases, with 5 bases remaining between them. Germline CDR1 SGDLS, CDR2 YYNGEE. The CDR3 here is CASSVAENEQFF. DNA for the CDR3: TGTGCCAGCAGCGTAGCGGAGAATGAGCAGTTCTTC.

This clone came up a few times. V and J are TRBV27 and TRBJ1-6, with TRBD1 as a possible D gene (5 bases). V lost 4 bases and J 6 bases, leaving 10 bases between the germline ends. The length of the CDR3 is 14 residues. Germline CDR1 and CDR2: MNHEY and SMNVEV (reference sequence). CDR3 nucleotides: TGTGCCAGCAGTTCGGGACGGACTAATTCACCCCTCCACTTT. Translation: CASSSGRTNSPLHF.

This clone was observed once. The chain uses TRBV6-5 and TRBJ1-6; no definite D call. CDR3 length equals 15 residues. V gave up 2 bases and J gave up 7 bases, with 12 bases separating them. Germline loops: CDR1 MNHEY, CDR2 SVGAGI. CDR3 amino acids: CASSYGGRLNSPLHF. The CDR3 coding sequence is TGTGCCAGCAGTTACGGCGGTCGACTGAATTCACCCCTCCACTTT.

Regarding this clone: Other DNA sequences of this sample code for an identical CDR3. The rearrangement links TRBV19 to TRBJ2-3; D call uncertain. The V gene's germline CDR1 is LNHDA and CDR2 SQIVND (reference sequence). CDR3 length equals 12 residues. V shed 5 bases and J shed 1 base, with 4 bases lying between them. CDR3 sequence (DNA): TGTGCCAGTAGTGCGCGCACAGATACGCAGTATTTT. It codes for CASSARTDTQYF.

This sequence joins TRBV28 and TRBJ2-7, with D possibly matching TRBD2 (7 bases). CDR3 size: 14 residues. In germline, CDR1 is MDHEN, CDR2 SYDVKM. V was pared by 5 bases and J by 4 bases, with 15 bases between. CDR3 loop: CASSNRGGRYEQYF. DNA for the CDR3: TGTGCCAGCAGTAATAGGGGGGGACGATACGAGCAGTACTTC. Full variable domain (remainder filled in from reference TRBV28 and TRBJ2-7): DVKVTQSSRYLVKRTGEKVFLECVQDMDHENMFWYRQDPGLGLRLIYFSYDVKMKEKGDIPEGYSVSREKKERFSLILESASTNQTSMYLCASSNRGGRYEQYFGPGTRLTVT.

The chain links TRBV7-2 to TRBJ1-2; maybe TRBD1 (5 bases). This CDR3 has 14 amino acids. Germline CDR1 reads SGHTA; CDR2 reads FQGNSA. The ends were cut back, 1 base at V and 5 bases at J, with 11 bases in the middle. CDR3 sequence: CASSLGMGGYGYTF. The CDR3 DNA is TGTGCCAGCAGCTTAGGGATGGGGGGTTATGGCTACACCTTC.

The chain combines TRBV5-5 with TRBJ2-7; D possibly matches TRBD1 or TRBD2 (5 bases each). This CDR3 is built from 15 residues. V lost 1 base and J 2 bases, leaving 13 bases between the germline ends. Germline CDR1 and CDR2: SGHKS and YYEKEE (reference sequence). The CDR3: CASSLLGTEAYEQYF. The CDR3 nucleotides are TGTGCCAGCAGCTTGTTGGGGACCGAGGCCTACGAGCAGTACTTC.

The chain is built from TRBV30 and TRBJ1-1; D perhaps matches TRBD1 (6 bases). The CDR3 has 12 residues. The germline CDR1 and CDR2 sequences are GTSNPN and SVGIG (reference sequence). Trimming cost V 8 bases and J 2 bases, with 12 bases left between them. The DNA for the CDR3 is TGTGCCCGGACAGACGTAAACACTGAAGCTTTCTTT. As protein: CARTDVNTEAFF. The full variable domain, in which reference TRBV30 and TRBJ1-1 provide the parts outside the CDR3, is SQTIHQWPATLVQPVGSPLSLECTVEGTSNPNLYWYRQAAGRGLQLLFYSVGIGQISSEVPQNLSASRPQDRQFILSSKKLLLSDSGFYLCARTDVNTEAFFGQGTRLTVV.

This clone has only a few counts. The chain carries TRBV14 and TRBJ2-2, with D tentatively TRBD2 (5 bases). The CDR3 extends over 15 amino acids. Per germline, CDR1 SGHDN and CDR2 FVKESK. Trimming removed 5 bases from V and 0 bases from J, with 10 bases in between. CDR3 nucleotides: TGTGCCAGCAGCTCCGGGATCGCGAACACCGGGGAGCTGTTTTTT. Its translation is CASSSGIANTGELFF.

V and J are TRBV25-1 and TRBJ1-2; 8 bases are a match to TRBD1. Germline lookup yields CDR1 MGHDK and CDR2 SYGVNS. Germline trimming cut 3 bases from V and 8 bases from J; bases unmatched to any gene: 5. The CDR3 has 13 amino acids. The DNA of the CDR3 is TGTGCCAGCAGTGAGGACAGGGTAGAAGGCTACACCTTC. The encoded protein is CASSEDRVEGYTF.

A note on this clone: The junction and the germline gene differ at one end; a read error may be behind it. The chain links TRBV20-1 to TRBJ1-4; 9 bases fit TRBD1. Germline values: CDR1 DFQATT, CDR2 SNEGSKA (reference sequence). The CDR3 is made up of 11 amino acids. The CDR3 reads CSAMYGTGPSF. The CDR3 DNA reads TGCAGTGCTATGTACGGGACAGGGCCGTCTTTT.

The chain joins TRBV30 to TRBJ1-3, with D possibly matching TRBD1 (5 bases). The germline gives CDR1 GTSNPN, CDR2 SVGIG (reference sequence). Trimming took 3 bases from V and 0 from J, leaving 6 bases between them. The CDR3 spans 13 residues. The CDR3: CAWRQASGNTIYF. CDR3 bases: TGTGCCTGGAGACAGGCCTCTGGAAACACCATATATTTT.

The CDR3 region is CASEFPTAGTNEKLFF. CDR3 DNA sequence: TGTGCCAGCGAATTTCCCACTGCGGGAACTAATGAAAAACTGTTTTTT. The chain has TRBV13 and TRBJ1-4; D not resolved. The V end was cut by 8 bases, the J end by 1 base, with 17 bases between. This CDR3 has 16 amino acids. Germline lookup yields CDR1 PRHDT and CDR2 FYEKMQ (reference sequence).

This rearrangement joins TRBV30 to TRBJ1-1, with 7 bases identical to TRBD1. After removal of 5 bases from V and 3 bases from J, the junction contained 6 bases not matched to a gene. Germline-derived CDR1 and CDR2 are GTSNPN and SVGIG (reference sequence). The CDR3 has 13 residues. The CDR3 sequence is CAWARGGDTEAFF. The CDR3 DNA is TGTGCCTGGGCCAGGGGGGGGGACACTGAAGCTTTCTTT.

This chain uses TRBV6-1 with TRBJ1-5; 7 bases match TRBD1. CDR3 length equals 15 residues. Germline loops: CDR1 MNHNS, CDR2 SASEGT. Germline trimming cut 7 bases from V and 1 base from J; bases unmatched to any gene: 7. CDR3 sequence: CASTLTGTSNQPQHF. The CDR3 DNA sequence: TGTGCCAGCACCCTGACAGGGACCAGCAATCAGCCCCAGCATTTT.

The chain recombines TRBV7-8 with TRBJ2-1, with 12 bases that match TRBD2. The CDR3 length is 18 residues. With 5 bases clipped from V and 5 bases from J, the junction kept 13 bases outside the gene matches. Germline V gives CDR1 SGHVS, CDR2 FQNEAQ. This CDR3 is CASSQAVLRTSGDNEQFF. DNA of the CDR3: TGTGCCAGCAGCCAAGCGGTTTTACGGACTAGCGGGGACAATGAGCAGTTCTTC.

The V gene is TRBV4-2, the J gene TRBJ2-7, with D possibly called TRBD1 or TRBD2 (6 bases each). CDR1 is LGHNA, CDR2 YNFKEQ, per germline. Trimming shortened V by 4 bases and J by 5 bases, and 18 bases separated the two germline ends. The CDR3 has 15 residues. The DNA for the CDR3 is TGTGCCAGCAGCCTACTAGGGGGAGGAACGAACGAGCAGTACTTC. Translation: CASSLLGGGTNEQYF.

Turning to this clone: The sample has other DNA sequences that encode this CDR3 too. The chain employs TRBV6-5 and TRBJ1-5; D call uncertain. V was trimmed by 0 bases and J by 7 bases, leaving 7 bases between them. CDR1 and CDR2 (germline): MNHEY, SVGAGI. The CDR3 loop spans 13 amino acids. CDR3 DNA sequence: TGTGCCAGCAGTTACTCGGCACAGCAGCCCCAGCATTTT. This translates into CASSYSAQQPQHF.

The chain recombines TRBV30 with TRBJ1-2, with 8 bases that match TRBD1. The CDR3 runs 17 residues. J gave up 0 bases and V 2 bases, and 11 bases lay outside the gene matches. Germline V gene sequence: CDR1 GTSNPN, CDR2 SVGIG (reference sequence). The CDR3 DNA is TGTGCCTGGAGTCGCAGGGGGCTGACCCAATCTAACTATGGCTACACCTTC. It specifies CAWSRRGLTQSNYGYTF.

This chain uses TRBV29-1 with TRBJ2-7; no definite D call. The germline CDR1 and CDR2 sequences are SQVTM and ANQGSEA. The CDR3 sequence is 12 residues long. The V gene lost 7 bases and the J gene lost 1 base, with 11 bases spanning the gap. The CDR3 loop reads CSATTSSYEQYF. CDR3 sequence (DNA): TGCAGCGCTACGACCAGTTCCTACGAGCAGTACTTC.

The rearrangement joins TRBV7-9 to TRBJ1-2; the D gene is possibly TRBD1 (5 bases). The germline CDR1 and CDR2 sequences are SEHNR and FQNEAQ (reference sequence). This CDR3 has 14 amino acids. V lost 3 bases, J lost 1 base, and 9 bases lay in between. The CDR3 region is CASSFRQSNYGYTF. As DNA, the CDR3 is TGTGCCAGCAGCTTTCGACAGAGTAACTATGGCTACACCTTC. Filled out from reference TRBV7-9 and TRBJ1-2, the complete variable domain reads DTGVSQNPRHKITKRGQNVTFRCDPISEHNRLYWYRQTLGQGPEFLTYFQNEAQLEKSRLLSDRFSAERPKGSFSTLEIQRTEQGDSAMYLCASSFRQSNYGYTFGSGTRLTVV.

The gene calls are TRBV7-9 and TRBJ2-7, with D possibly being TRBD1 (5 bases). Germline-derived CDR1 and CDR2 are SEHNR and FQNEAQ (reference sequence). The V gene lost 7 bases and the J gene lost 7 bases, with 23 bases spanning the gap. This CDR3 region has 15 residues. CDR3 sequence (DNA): TGTGCCAGCACTAGGGCAGAAGGGGCCTTTAGGGAGCAGTACTTC. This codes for CASTRAEGAFREQYF.

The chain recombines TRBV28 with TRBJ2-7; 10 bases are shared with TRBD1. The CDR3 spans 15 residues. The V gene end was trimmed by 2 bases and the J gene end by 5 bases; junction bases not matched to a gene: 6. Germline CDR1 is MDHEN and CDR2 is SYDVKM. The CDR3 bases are TGTGCCAGCAGTTTAGGGGACAGGGGTAACAACGAGCAGTACTTC. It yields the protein CASSLGDRGNNEQYF.

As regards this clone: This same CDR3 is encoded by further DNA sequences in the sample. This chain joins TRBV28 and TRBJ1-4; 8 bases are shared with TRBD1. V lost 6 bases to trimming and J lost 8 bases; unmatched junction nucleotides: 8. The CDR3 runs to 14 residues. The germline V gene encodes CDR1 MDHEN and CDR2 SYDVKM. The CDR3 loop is CASRPQGAGEKLFF. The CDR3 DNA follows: TGTGCCAGCAGACCGCAGGGGGCAGGGGAAAAACTGTTTTTT.